The source of this T cell receptor beta chain is a study of cytomegalovirus exposure and HLA in healthy donors. Background on the study: The platform used for the 120 validation repertoires matched that of the 650 to 750 first-cohort repertoires, a later analysis reported. Study results and caveats: The listing of 160 or so TCR beta chains classed them as cytomegalovirus-associated. The CMV antigen specificity of a few CMV-associated chains was confirmed through in vitro analysis. Rarity characterized most TCR sequences, yet some public TCRs appeared in many donors.

Comment on this clone: The antigen remains undetermined.

Assay used: immunoSEQ multiplex PCR; TCRdb lists only in-frame clones, some missing. The table lists approximately 100,000 clones, roughly 92% of them singletons, with about 1.1% in the top ten. V lost 1 base and J lost 5, with 12 bases in between. The germline CDR1 and CDR2 sequences are SGHNT and YYREEE (reference sequence). The CDR3 has 14 residues. The sample consisted of PBMCs. The chain recombines TRBV5-4 with TRBJ1-1; D may be TRBD1 (6 bases). This sequence was found in a woman aged 25-40 years in good health and CMV-seropositive. The CDR3 sequence: CASSLPGRGTEAFF. The DNA of the CDR3 is TGTGCCAGCAGCTTGCCAGGGAGGGGGACTGAAGCTTTCTTT.